The 22 T cell receptor beta chains below were found in one sample sequenced in a study of cytomegalovirus exposure and HLA in healthy donors. PCR amplification relied on 60 Vbeta primers (plus 13 Jbeta primers). Assay used: immunoSEQ multiplex PCR; TCRdb lists only in-frame clones, some missing. The table includes some 170,000 clones, around 80% detected once. Input material: PBMCs. The receptors were sampled from a woman aged 60-75 years in good health and CMV-seropositive.

This rearrangement joins TRBV11-3 to TRBJ2-2; 8 bases align to TRBD1. V shed 5 bases and J 5 bases; nucleotides not matched to a gene: 4. CDR3 length equals 14 residues. Germline V lookup: CDR1 SGHNT, CDR2 YENEEA. The CDR3 sequence is CASSPGGWTGELFF. CDR3 DNA sequence: TGTGCCAGCAGCCCAGGGGGCTGGACCGGGGAGCTGTTTTTT. Together with reference TRBV11-3 and TRBJ2-2, the CDR3 gives the full variable domain: EAGVVQSPRYKIIEKKQPVAFWCNPISGHNTLYWYLQNLGQGPELLIRYENEEAVDDSQLPKDRFSAERLKGVDSTLKIQPAELGDSAVYLCASSPGGWTGELFFGEGSRLTVL.

The V call is TRBV6-6, the J call TRBJ1-1; D may be TRBD1 (6 bases). The V gene lost 7 bases and the J gene lost 7 bases, with 19 bases spanning the gap. CDR1 and CDR2 from the germline V gene are MNHNY and SVGAGI (reference sequence). This CDR3 region has 14 residues. CDR3 DNA sequence: TGTGCCAGCACCTGGGGGGGGGCCTCGAATGAAGCTTTCTTT. Its translation: CASTWGGASNEAFF.

In regard to this clone: At the DNA level, this CDR3 is encoded by other sequences in the same sample as well. The V call is TRBV18, the J call TRBJ2-2, with 7 positions matching TRBD2. V lost 0 bases to trimming and J lost 4 bases; unmatched junction nucleotides: 5. CDR3 length equals 16 residues. Germline lookup yields CDR1 KGHSH and CDR2 LQKENI. The CDR3 sequence: CASSPPGGRSTGELFF. CDR3 coding DNA: TGTGCCAGCTCACCACCGGGAGGGCGCAGCACCGGGGAGCTGTTTTTT.

This clone was counted a single time. The gene calls are TRBV30 and TRBJ2-1; TRBD1 agrees at 9 bases. The CDR3 totals 14 residues. The ends lost 5 bases at V and 0 bases at J; junction bases unmatched: 2. Germline V gene data show CDR1 as GTSNPN and CDR2 as SVGIG (reference sequence). Written as DNA, the CDR3 is TGTGCCTGGGACAGGGGGTTCTCCTACAATGAGCAGTTCTTC. Encoded protein: CAWDRGFSYNEQFF.

CDR3 in DNA: TGTGCCAGCAGCTTACAGGGGCGGCGTGAAGGCACAGATACGCAGTATTTT. This translates into CASSLQGRREGTDTQYF. The J gene is TRBJ2-3, the V gene TRBV7-3; D possibly corresponds to TRBD1 (6 bases). Germline CDR1 and CDR2: SGHTA and FQGTGA. V lost 2 bases and J lost 1, with 16 bases in between. This CDR3 contains 17 residues.

This sequence joins TRBV6-5 and TRBJ1-5, with 11 bases aligning to TRBD1. CDR1 and CDR2 (germline): MNHEY, SVGAGI. The V segment lost 5 bases and the J segment 6 bases; nucleotides outside the gene matches: 6. The CDR3 contains 15 residues. This chain's CDR3 is CASSGGQGVLQPQHF. For the CDR3, the DNA is TGTGCCAGCAGTGGGGGACAGGGGGTACTTCAGCCCCAGCATTTT.

This clone appeared a few times. The CDR3 region has the DNA TGTGCCAGCTGGAAAGTCGGCAGGGGAGACACTGAAGCTTTCTTT. This encodes CASWKVGRGDTEAFF. V gene TRBV19 combines with J gene TRBJ1-1; a weak D match, TRBD1 (6 bases). Germline lookup yields CDR1 LNHDA and CDR2 SQIVND (reference sequence). The germline V and J ends were trimmed by 9 bases and 3 bases, with 20 bases remaining between them. This CDR3 is built from 15 residues.

This chain uses TRBV19 with TRBJ2-3; perhaps TRBD1 as D (7 bases). The CDR3 extends over 14 amino acids. Deletions cut 3 bases from V and 9 bases from J, with 16 bases between. CDR1 is LNHDA and CDR2 is SQIVND in the germline V gene (reference sequence). CDR3 in DNA: TGTGCCAGTAGTATTCAGGGGGGCGCTGGGACGCAGTATTTT. Translating gives CASSIQGGAGTQYF. Variable domain in full (rest from reference TRBV19 and TRBJ2-3): DGGITQSPKYLFRKEGQNVTLSCEQNLNHDAMYWYRQDPGQGLRLIYYSQIVNDFQKGDIAEGYSVSREKKESFPLTVTSAQKNPTAFYLCASSIQGGAGTQYFGPGTRLTVL.

The chain's CDR3 is CASSLIGGTGGYEQYF. CDR3 in DNA: TGTGCCAGCAGTTTAATTGGAGGGACAGGGGGCTACGAGCAGTACTTC. The rearrangement uses TRBV28 and TRBJ2-7; 11 nucleotides agree with TRBD1. The CDR3 spans 16 residues. The V and J ends lost 2 bases and 3 bases, in that order; junction bases with no gene match: 6. The germline V gene has CDR1 MDHEN and CDR2 SYDVKM. The variable domain in full, completed from reference TRBV28 and TRBJ2-7, reads DVKVTQSSRYLVKRTGEKVFLECVQDMDHENMFWYRQDPGLGLRLIYFSYDVKMKEKGDIPEGYSVSREKKERFSLILESASTNQTSMYLCASSLIGGTGGYEQYFGPGTRLTVT.

V gene TRBV28 combines with J gene TRBJ2-7, with D perhaps matching TRBD1 (6 bases). Germline CDR1 MDHEN, CDR2 SYDVKM. V shed 9 bases and J shed 5 bases, with 11 bases lying between them. The CDR3 runs 11 residues. This CDR3 reads CASSGAHEQYF. DNA of the CDR3: TGTGCCAGTTCAGGGGCCCACGAGCAGTACTTC.

The rearrangement joins TRBV5-4 to TRBJ2-3; possibly TRBD2 for D (6 bases). Per the germline V gene, CDR1 is SGHNT and CDR2 is YYREEE (reference sequence). The CDR3 is 15 amino acids. V shed 2 bases and J shed 8 bases, with 18 bases lying between them. The DNA of the CDR3 is TGTGCCAGCAGCTTCCTTCTAGAGGCGGAGGGTACGCAGTATTTT. It is translated as CASSFLLEAEGTQYF.

There are a few counts of this clone. This chain joins TRBV11-2 and TRBJ2-7; D is unclear. Trimming pared 4 bases from V and 4 bases from J, leaving 14 bases between. CDR1 SGHAT and CDR2 FQNNGV come from the germline V gene. This CDR3 region has 14 residues. The CDR3 reads CASSWVAGGYEQYF. CDR3 DNA: TGTGCCAGCAGCTGGGTAGCCGGTGGGTACGAGCAGTACTTC.

V is TRBV13 and J is TRBJ1-1; 9 positions agree with TRBD1. The V gene end was trimmed by 5 bases and the J gene end by 7 bases; junction bases not matched to a gene: 8. The germline CDR1 and CDR2 sequences are PRHDT and FYEKMQ (reference sequence). CDR3 size: 14 residues. CDR3 nucleotides: TGTGCCAGCAGCAGAAACAGGGGGCTTAGTGAAGCTTTCTTT. Protein sequence: CASSRNRGLSEAFF.

This clone showed up just a few times. The rearrangement uses TRBV12-5 and TRBJ2-5; 7 nucleotides match TRBD2. Trimming removed 0 bases from V and 0 bases from J; junction bases left unmatched: 28. CDR3 length equals 24 residues. In germline, CDR1 is LGHNT, CDR2 FRNRAP. The CDR3 region is CASGLVNYSRKGREFLPHQETQYF. In DNA form, the CDR3 reads TGTGCTAGTGGTTTGGTAAACTACTCCAGAAAAGGGCGGGAGTTTTTGCCTCACCAAGAGACCCAGTACTTC.

V usage is TRBV15 and J usage is TRBJ1-2; 10 bases match TRBD1. CDR1 is LNHNV and CDR2 is YYDKDF in the germline V gene (reference sequence). The CDR3 sequence is 16 residues long. After removal of 1 base from V and 2 bases from J, the junction contained 4 bases not matched to a gene. CDR3 sequence (DNA): TGTGCCACCAGCAGAGGGGGACAGGGGAGAAACTATGGCTACACCTTC. This encodes CATSRGGQGRNYGYTF.

This clone was counted only a few times. The chain employs TRBV5-8 and TRBJ1-3, with a possible D match to TRBD1 (5 bases). V was cut by 4 bases and J by 0 bases, with 8 bases left in between. Germline-derived CDR1 and CDR2 are SGHTS and YDEGEE. The CDR3 runs 14 residues. The CDR3 is CASSRQYSGNTIYF. The CDR3 DNA is TGTGCCAGCAGCCGACAGTACTCTGGAAACACCATATATTTT. Full variable domain (rest looked up from reference TRBV5-8 and TRBJ1-3): EAGVTQSPTHLIKTRGQQATLRCSPISGHTSVYWYQQALGLGLQFLLWYDEGEERNRGNFPPRFSGRQFPNYSSELNVNALELEDSALYLCASSRQYSGNTIYFGEGSWLTVV.

This chain links TRBV7-6 with TRBJ2-1, with 9 positions matching TRBD1. This CDR3 spans 13 amino acids. Unmatched junction bases numbered 3, after V lost 3 bases and J lost 9 bases. Germline V CDR1 and CDR2: SGHVS, FNYEAQ. The CDR3 is CASSFTGGVEQFF. Written as DNA, the CDR3 is TGTGCCAGCAGCTTCACAGGGGGCGTTGAGCAGTTCTTC.

V usage is TRBV5-1 and J usage is TRBJ2-4; 9 bases map to TRBD2. Unmatched junction bases numbered 19, after V lost 2 bases and J lost 13 bases. CDR3 length: 17 residues. Germline values: CDR1 SGHRS, CDR2 YFSETQ. This CDR3 is CASSFNGGGRAQPEQYF. CDR3 coding DNA: TGCGCCAGCAGCTTTAATGGGGGCGGGAGGGCGCAACCGGAACAGTACTTC.

The sample holds one count of this clone. The chain links TRBV5-1 to TRBJ2-5; TRBD1 agrees at 10 bases. The germline gives CDR1 SGHRS, CDR2 YFSETQ. The J segment lost 3 bases and the V segment lost 4 bases, leaving 3 bases of the junction unmatched. The CDR3 contains 14 residues. The CDR3 here is CASSIGTGEETQYF. DNA for the CDR3: TGCGCCAGCAGCATAGGGACAGGGGAAGAGACCCAGTACTTC.

The genes are TRBV30 and TRBJ1-5; D gene uncertain. The germline V and J ends were trimmed by 0 bases and 7 bases, with 13 bases remaining between them. This CDR3 has 14 residues. Germline V gene lookup returns CDR1 GTSNPN and CDR2 SVGIG (reference sequence). CDR3 nucleotides: TGTGCCTGGAGTGTATCCCTTACGGGACAGCCCCAGCATTTT. Its translation: CAWSVSLTGQPQHF.

In its sample, this clone was seen once. J is TRBJ1-1 and V is TRBV7-9; D is perhaps TRBD1 (6 bases). The CDR3 sequence is 14 residues long. Germline CDR1 reads SEHNR; CDR2 reads FQNEAQ (reference sequence). V was cut by 5 bases and J by 4 bases, with 14 bases left in between. For the CDR3, the DNA is TGTGCCAGCAGCCTGGGGCGGGGGGCCACTGAAGCTTTCTTT. Its translation is CASSLGRGATEAFF.

The J gene is TRBJ1-2, the V gene TRBV2; D ambiguous. The CDR3 runs 15 residues. Germline V gene sequence: CDR1 SNHLY, CDR2 FYNNEI. V gave up 0 bases and J gave up 0 bases, with 8 bases separating them. The CDR3 sequence is CASSEASGANYGYTF. The CDR3 DNA follows: TGTGCCAGCAGTGAAGCGAGCGGGGCTAACTATGGCTACACCTTC.